This T cell receptor (beta chain) was identified in a study of blood T cell repertoires in COVID-19. CDR1 MNHEY and CDR2 SMNVEV come from the germline V gene (reference sequence). Trimming took 3 bases from V and 6 from J, leaving 11 bases between them. This CDR3 has 13 amino acids. Assay: immunoSEQ multiplex PCR; the TCRdb copy retains only in-frame clones and omits some. The data hold roughly 120,000 clones, with roughly three quarters observed a single time. The specimen sequenced was peripheral blood. V usage is TRBV27 and J usage is TRBJ1-1; D gene uncertain. The TCR originated in a human donor in a cohort sampled during active COVID-19. Here the CDR3 reads CASSFSGPAEAFF. Here the CDR3 DNA reads TGTGCCAGCAGTTTTTCTGGGCCCGCTGAAGCTTTCTTT.